This T cell receptor beta chain was obtained from a study of T-cell memory formation after mild COVID-19. TCRdb itself ran the 5' RACE reads through MiXCR, one entry per CDR3 protein. The sample consists of approximately 250,000 distinct CDR3 sequences, approximately 16% of them appearing once. CDR1 DFQATT and CDR2 SNEGSKA come from the germline V gene (reference sequence). The CDR3 is 16 residues long. The V and J ends lost 5 bases and 4 bases, in that order; junction bases with no gene match: 9. The genes are TRBV20-1 and TRBJ1-4; 11 bases match TRBD1. This sequence originates from a man aged 18 to 30 who had mild COVID-19 (a few samples of this study predate the infection). Cell type and time point are not known. The sequencing input was PBMCs or a T cell subset sorted from them (not recorded which). CDR3 region: CSAEDRGRPLNEKLFF. DNA for the CDR3: TGCAGTGCTGAGGACAGGGGGCGACCCCTTAATGAAAAACTGTTTTTT.